This TCR beta chain is drawn from a study of cytomegalovirus exposure and HLA in healthy donors. J lost 1 base, V lost 4 bases, and 6 bases had no gene match. CDR3 length: 15 amino acids. Germline V gene data show CDR1 as MNHNS and CDR2 as SASEGT. This clone has more than one count but fewer than ten. Researchers ran the PCR with 60 Vbeta and 13 Jbeta primers. TCRdb keeps only in-frame clones here, not all; method: immunoSEQ multiplex PCR. The sample lists 90,000 to 130,000 clones, more than 70% occurring once. Sequenced: PBMCs. The sequence came from a woman aged 55 to 70 in good health and CMV-seropositive. This sequence joins TRBV6-1 and TRBJ1-1; 7 nucleotides align to TRBD1. The CDR3 loop reads CASSVHQGENTEAFF. CDR3 coding DNA: TGTGCCAGCAGTGTTCACCAGGGGGAGAACACTGAAGCTTTCTTT.